This TCR beta chain appears in the sequencing data of a study of blood T cell repertoires in COVID-19. This clone was seen a handful of times. The CDR3 contains 13 residues. Germline V gene sequence: CDR1 MNHNY, CDR2 SVGAGI (reference sequence). The V and J ends lost 8 bases and 2 bases, in that order; junction bases with no gene match: 2. Sequencing was performed with immunoSEQ multiplex PCR; in TCRdb, only in-frame clones are kept and a portion is missing. The sample holds about 76,000 clones, around 74% seen once. The sample comprised peripheral blood. The V call is TRBV6-6, the J call TRBJ2-1; the match to TRBD1 covers 8 bases. The clonotype was recovered from a man aged 65 to 85 with acute or convalescent COVID-19. The CDR3 DNA follows: TGTGCCAGCGGGACAGGTACCTACAATGAGCAGTTCTTC. Its protein product is CASGTGTYNEQFF.